A selection of T cell receptor beta chains follows, all from one sample in a study of CD8 T cells in Susac syndrome. TCRdb passed the immunoSEQ multiplex PCR reads through MiXCR, listing each CDR3 protein once. This table has 150,000 to 200,000 distinct CDR3 sequences, nearly 95% appearing once. Material for sequencing was CD4+ T cells from PBMCs. The receptors here all came from a human donor with multiple sclerosis. Each CDR3 is given with its conserved first and last residue. A D gene is named only where the DNA matches it firmly. Size is stated for part of the rows, as once, few or many counts, or as a class when the clone is expanded.

clone_size j_call v_call cdr3_length d_call cdr3_nt cdr3_aa
. TRBJ1-2 TRBV20-1 13 TRBD1 TGCAGTGCGAAAACAGGGGGCAAGCATGGCTACACCTTC CSAKTGGKHGYTF
. TRBJ1-1 TRBV20-1 16 . TGCAGTGCTAGATACTCCCGACGGGTGCAGAACACTGAAGCTTTCTTT CSARYSRRVQNTEAFF
. TRBJ1-2 TRBV7-9 18 . TGTGCCAGCAGTCCGTCGCCTTGGAAGACACAACAGGACTATGGCTACACCTTC CASSPSPWKTQQDYGYTF
. TRBJ2-7 TRBV7-2 12 . TGTGCCAGCAGCTCTGCAGCGGCCCAGCAGTACTTC CASSSAAAQQYF
. TRBJ2-5 TRBV12-3/TRBV12-4 14 . TGTGCCAGCAGACCCGGACCGGCCTTGGAGACCCAGTACTTC CASRPGPALETQYF
. TRBJ2-1 TRBV7-9 12 . TGTGCCAGCAGCTTAACGACTAGTGAGCAGTTCTTC CASSLTTSEQFF
. TRBJ2-1 TRBV30 14 TRBD2 TGTGCCTGGAGTCCTCTCCCGGGACTAGCGGAACAGTTCTTC CAWSPLPGLAEQFF
. TRBJ2-5 TRBV30 13 TRBD1 TGTGCCTGGAGGGGACAGGGGGAAGAGACCCAGTACTTC CAWRGQGEETQYF
few TRBJ2-3 TRBV30 12 . TGTGCCTGGAGTGTTGGGAGAGATACGCAGTATTTT CAWSVGRDTQYF
. TRBJ2-2 TRBV27 16 TRBD1 TGTGCCAGCAGCCAAACCGGGACAGTTAACACCGGGGAGCTGTTTTTT CASSQTGTVNTGELFF
. TRBJ2-3 TRBV30 19 TRBD2 TGTGCCTGGAGGGTCGGTTCCGGGACTAGCGGACCTAACACAGATACGCAGTATTTT CAWRVGSGTSGPNTDTQYF
. TRBJ2-7 TRBV7-8 15 . TGTGCCAGCAGCTTATTCAGGGCCCCACCCTACGAGCAGTACTTC CASSLFRAPPYEQYF
. TRBJ2-1 TRBV7-3 14 . TGTGCCAGCAGCCCCAGCCCTCTAGAGGGGGAGCAGTTCTTC CASSPSPLEGEQFF
. TRBJ2-1 TRBV15 14 TRBD2 TGTGCCACCAGCAGAGACGGGGGGGAGAGTGAGCAGTTCTTC CATSRDGGESEQFF
. TRBJ2-1 TRBV29-1 14 . TGCAGCGTTGAGGAGGTTAGGCCAAACAATGAGCAGTTCTTC CSVEEVRPNNEQFF
. TRBJ2-2 TRBV12-3/TRBV12-4 15 . TGTGCCAGCAGTAGCCGGGCTCCGAACACCGGGGAGCTGTTTTTT CASSSRAPNTGELFF
. TRBJ1-6 TRBV9 14 . TGTGCCAGCAGGCAGGGTACCTATAATTCACCCCTCCACTTT CASRQGTYNSPLHF
. TRBJ2-3 TRBV6-4 13 . TGTGCCAGCAGTTCCCAAAACACAGATACGCAGTATTTT CASSSQNTDTQYF
. TRBJ1-2 TRBV30 16 . TGTGCCTGGAGTCTACCCGGCGGCATTGGGGGCTTCGGCTACACCTTC CAWSLPGGIGGFGYTF
once TRBJ2-5 TRBV25-1 16 TRBD2 TGTGCCAGCAGTGCCTCCCTAGCGGGAGTGGGAGAGACCCAGTACTTC CASSASLAGVGETQYF
. TRBJ1-2 TRBV15 12 . TGTGCCACCAGCAGAGATCTTGCGCGCTACACCTTC CATSRDLARYTF
. TRBJ1-5 TRBV27 17 . TGTGCCAGCAGAATTCGCGTGTCGGCAACTAGCAATCAGCCCCAGCATTTT CASRIRVSATSNQPQHF
. TRBJ1-2 TRBV30 13 . TGTGCCTGGAGAGGGGTAGCTAACTATGGCTACACCTTC CAWRGVANYGYTF
. TRBJ2-3 TRBV7-3 12 . TGTGCCAGCAGCTTCTCGGGGGACTTGCAGTATTTT CASSFSGDLQYF
few TRBJ2-7 TRBV7-3 14 . TGTGCCAGCAGCTTACGGGCAGGCCCCTACGAGCAGTACTTC CASSLRAGPYEQYF
. TRBJ2-3 TRBV19 15 . TGTGCCAGTAGTACCTCAGGGAAAGGCACAGATACGCAGTATTTT CASSTSGKGTDTQYF
. TRBJ1-2 TRBV30 14 . TGTGCCTGGAGTGTATACAGGATGGGCTATGGCTACACCTTC CAWSVYRMGYGYTF
. TRBJ1-4 TRBV20-1 16 TRBD1 TGCAGTGCCATCACGAGACAGGGTTGGGCTAATGAAAAACTGTTTTTT CSAITRQGWANEKLFF
. TRBJ2-3 TRBV19 15 . TGTGCCAGTACTGTCCAGGGGTACGGCACAGATACGCAGTATTTT CASTVQGYGTDTQYF
. TRBJ1-2 TRBV6-5 14 TRBD1 TGTGCCAGCAGCCAGGAAAGGACAGGCTATGGCTACACCTTC CASSQERTGYGYTF
. TRBJ2-3 TRBV20-1 14 . TGCAGTGCTGAGGACAGACGGAGCACAGATACGCAGTATTTT CSAEDRRSTDTQYF
. TRBJ2-1 TRBV3-1 14 . TGTGCCAGCAGCCAAACGCAGGGGACAACCCCATGGTTCTTC CASSQTQGTTPWFF
. TRBJ2-1 TRBV4-1 18 . TGCGCCAGCAGCCAAGAGCCCTCCCGAACCTACAGGGACAATGAGCAGTTCTTC CASSQEPSRTYRDNEQFF
. TRBJ2-1 TRBV2 11 . TGTGCCAGCAGTGAAAGCACTGAGCAGTTCTTC CASSESTEQFF
. TRBJ2-2 TRBV29-1 14 . TGCAGCGCTCATAAGCAGGGAAACACCGGGGAGCTGTTTTTT CSAHKQGNTGELFF
. TRBJ2-2 TRBV12-3/TRBV12-4 13 . TGTGCCAGCAGTTTAAGTGGGGCCGGGGAGCTGTTTTTT CASSLSGAGELFF
. TRBJ2-1 TRBV29-1 14 TRBD2 TGCAGCGTTCTAAAGCGGGAGGGTTACAATGAGCAGTTCTTC CSVLKREGYNEQFF
. TRBJ1-1 TRBV3-1 15 . TGTGCCAGCAGCCAAGAATGGTCAGAGAACACTGAAGCTTTCTTT CASSQEWSENTEAFF
. TRBJ2-1 TRBV24-1 16 TRBD2 TGTGCCACCAGTGATTCTAGCGGGGGGGCCTACAATGAGCAGTTCTTC CATSDSSGGAYNEQFF
. TRBJ2-5 TRBV12-3/TRBV12-4 15 TRBD2 TGTGCCAGCAAAGGAAGCGGGAGCTGGTGGGAGACCCAGTACTTC CASKGSGSWWETQYF
once TRBJ2-7 TRBV3-1 16 TRBD2 TGTGCCAGCAGCCAACAAGCCGGGACTAGCTCGAGCGAGCAGTACTTC CASSQQAGTSSSEQYF
. TRBJ2-3 TRBV30 15 . TGTGCCGCCACACTAACCGGATCTCTCACAGATACGCAGTATTTT CAATLTGSLTDTQYF
. TRBJ2-7 TRBV19 13 TRBD1 TGTGCCAGTAGTGGACAGGCGACCTACGAGCAGTACTTC CASSGQATYEQYF
. TRBJ1-2 TRBV20-1 11 . TGCAGTGCTTACCTGACCCGTGGCTACACCTTC CSAYLTRGYTF
. TRBJ2-1 TRBV4-2 16 TRBD2 TGTGCCAGCAGCCAGTTACGACTAGCGGGGATCAATGAGCAGTTCTTC CASSQLRLAGINEQFF
. TRBJ2-3 TRBV15 14 . TGTGCCACCACCGGATCTCCTAGCACAGATACGCAGTATTTT CATTGSPSTDTQYF
. TRBJ2-7 TRBV6-2/TRBV6-3 13 TRBD1 TGTGCCACCCGGGACAGGACCTCCTACGAGCAGTACTTC CATRDRTSYEQYF